This record covers a single TCR beta chain. Antigen unknown. The sample originates from a study of naive and memory T cell subsets. Study-level findings and limits: Especially in CD8 cells, naive repertoires contained a few larger clonotypes, possibly CD45RA-re-expressing memory cells.

The beta constant-region primer was an equimolar mix of two oligonucleotides covering TRBC1 and TRBC2. Nested alpha and beta constant-region primers with the SP2 primer drove four PCR rounds on ligated cDNA. TCRdb reprocessed the UMI-ligation and nested PCR reads with MiXCR, giving one entry per CDR3 protein. There are about 90,000 distinct CDR3 sequences in the sample; 10% to 12% occur only once, and about 0.14% lies in the top ten. The CDR3 totals 16 residues. Germline V gene sequence: CDR1 MNHEY, CDR2 SVGEGT. After removal of 6 bases from V and 2 bases from J, the junction contained 13 bases not matched to a gene.

This sequence joins TRBV6-2 or TRBV6-3 and TRBJ2-7; TRBD1 matches 7 bases. Sequencing input: naive CD4+ T cells from blood. The TCR originated in a human donor in good health. CDR3 DNA sequence: TGTGCCAGCAGGGACTTCACCGGGACAGTTACCTACGAGCAGTACTTC. It is translated as CASRDFTGTVTYEQYF.